This T cell receptor beta chain emerged from a study of blood T cell repertoires in COVID-19. Participants spanned ages about 18 to 95 years and resided in 20 to 30 US areas. Clinical history reported by participants formed the basis on which cohorts were assigned. Clones were read by immunoSEQ multiplex PCR, and TCRdb kept only the in-frame ones, dropping some. Of approximately 200,000 clones listed, 65% to 90% are singletons. Germline CDR1 LNHDA, CDR2 SQIVND (reference sequence). Between the trimmed V and J ends, which lost 6 bases and 0 bases, there was a span of 8 bases. The CDR3 runs to 13 residues.

Sequenced material: PBMCs or T cells enriched from blood (not recorded which). The gene calls are TRBV19 and TRBJ1-1, with D unclear. This receptor was taken from a woman aged 25 to 45 who had been exposed to COVID-19. The CDR3 sequence: CASSDWVNTEAFF. The DNA of the CDR3 is TGTGCCAGTAGCGACTGGGTGAACACTGAAGCTTTCTTT.